These 9 T cell receptor beta chains came from one sample sequenced in a study of circulating and synovial CD4+ cells in juvenile arthritis. Profiled with immunoSEQ multiplex PCR; TCRdb holds only in-frame clones, not every one. The data contain 25,000 to 35,000 clones, 85% to 95% of them singletons. Sequenced: CD4+ T cells from blood. These TCRs come from a human donor with juvenile idiopathic arthritis.

The genes are TRBV14 and TRBJ1-5; D is undetermined. The CDR3 has 12 residues. Germline V CDR1 and CDR2: SGHDN, FVKESK. Trimming cost V 2 bases and J 10 bases, with 9 bases left between them. The CDR3 loop reads CASSQSVNPQHF. CDR3 DNA sequence: TGTGCCAGCAGCCAATCCGTTAATCCCCAGCATTTT.

This sequence joins TRBV4-1 and TRBJ2-7, with no clear D. The germline V gene has CDR1 MGHRA and CDR2 YSYEKL. Trimming shortened V by 0 bases and J by 6 bases, and 15 bases separated the two germline ends. CDR3 length: 15 residues. CDR3: CASSQETQKHPEQYF. Written as DNA, the CDR3 is TGCGCCAGCAGCCAAGAGACTCAAAAACATCCCGAGCAGTACTTC.

CDR3 loop: CASSLWGLDRGPGEQFF. The CDR3 nucleotides are TGTGCCAGCAGTTTATGGGGGTTGGACAGGGGGCCGGGTGAGCAGTTCTTC. This chain uses TRBV28 with TRBJ2-1, with TRBD1 matching 11 bases. This CDR3 spans 17 amino acids. Unmatched junction bases numbered 10, after V lost 0 bases and J lost 9 bases. The germline CDR1 and CDR2 sequences are MDHEN and SYDVKM.

V is TRBV29-1 and J is TRBJ1-5, with D uncertain. This CDR3 spans 13 amino acids. V was clipped by 6 bases and J by 4 bases, with 13 bases between them. CDR1 SQVTM and CDR2 ANQGSEA come from the germline V gene. CDR3 protein: CSVADGGNQPQHF. CDR3 nucleotides: TGCAGCGTCGCTGATGGCGGGAATCAGCCCCAGCATTTT.

V usage is TRBV18 and J usage is TRBJ1-1; the D gene is possibly TRBD1 (6 bases). V was pared by 3 bases and J by 0 bases, with 11 bases between. The CDR3 runs 15 residues. Germline assignment: CDR1 KGHSH and CDR2 LQKENI. CDR3 bases: TGTGCCAGCTCACCCATGGGACAAATGAACACTGAAGCTTTCTTT. Translation gives CASSPMGQMNTEAFF.

The rearrangement joins TRBV15 to TRBJ1-5; possibly TRBD1 for D (5 bases). The CDR3 has 15 amino acids. CDR1 and CDR2 from the germline V gene are LNHNV and YYDKDF (reference sequence). Trimming took 5 bases from V and 2 from J, leaving 13 bases between them. The CDR3 region is CATSVLRGGNQPQHF. The CDR3 DNA reads TGTGCCACCAGCGTCCTTCGGGGGGGCAATCAGCCCCAGCATTTT.

The chain combines TRBV30 with TRBJ2-7; no clear D gene. Germline lookup yields CDR1 GTSNPN and CDR2 SVGIG (reference sequence). The V end lost 1 base, the J end lost 3 bases, and 4 bases lay between the germline ends. CDR3 size: 11 residues. CDR3 coding DNA: TGTGCCTGGAGTGCCTACTACGAGCAGTACTTC. Protein sequence: CAWSAYYEQYF.

The chain recombines TRBV9 with TRBJ1-3, with 8 bases aligning to TRBD1. After removal of 4 bases from V and 6 bases from J, the junction contained 6 bases not matched to a gene. Germline lookup yields CDR1 SGDLS and CDR2 YYNGEE. The CDR3 totals 14 residues. CDR3 residues: CASSPRTGLNTIYF. In DNA form, the CDR3 reads TGTGCCAGCAGCCCCCGGACAGGGCTAAACACCATATATTTT.

As regards this clone: Other DNA variants within this sample encode the same CDR3. The rearrangement links TRBV5-6 to TRBJ1-4; D remains ambiguous. V lost 1 base and J 5 bases, leaving 6 bases between the germline ends. This CDR3 comprises 13 residues. Germline CDR1 SGHDT, CDR2 YYEEEE. The CDR3 bases are TGTGCCAGCAGCTTGCGGGGAAATGAAAAACTGTTTTTT. It encodes CASSLRGNEKLFF.